This T cell receptor (beta chain) was identified in a study of blood T cell repertoires in COVID-19. Study summary: T cells, B-cell-depleted T cells, or PBMCs supplied cDNA or gDNA.

Trimming stripped 8 bases from V and 2 bases from J, with 21 bases between. Germline lookup yields CDR1 MNHEY and CDR2 SMNVEV (reference sequence). The CDR3 loop spans 16 amino acids. Authors' data handling: From reference gene primer amplification, estimates of nucleated cell counts were derived. Clones were read by immunoSEQ multiplex PCR, and TCRdb kept only the in-frame ones, dropping some. V and J calls and clone size follow that table, whereas D and trimming were derived from the DNA. The repertoire holds about 220,000 clones, with roughly 84% as singletons. The receptor comes from a man aged 40-50 years who had recovered from COVID-19. The material sequenced was peripheral blood. The chain carries TRBV27 and TRBJ1-2; no clear D. CDR3 in amino acids: CASGRQGGSPNYGYTF. The CDR3 DNA is TGTGCCAGCGGCCGGCAAGGAGGAAGCCCAAACTATGGCTACACCTTC.